The 32 T cell receptor beta chains given below trace back to one sample, sequenced in a study of STAT3 mutations in large granular lymphocyte leukemia. Whole-study findings and limits: Every T-cell large granular lymphocyte leukemia patient had at least one immunodominant TCR beta clonotype.

TCRdb's copy holds only in-frame clones and misses some; the assay was immunoSEQ multiplex PCR. The sample comprises around 4,000 clones, approximately 80% of which are singletons, and 60% to 80% rests with the top ten. The antigens for these receptors are not known. The material sequenced was peripheral blood mononuclear cells. The receptors here all came from a man between 35 and 55 years old with T-cell large granular lymphocyte leukemia. Some clones in this sample may be carry-over from other donors' samples.

The chain joins TRBV6-5 to TRBJ2-3; 11 bases map to TRBD2. Germline values: CDR1 MNHEY, CDR2 SVGAGI. The CDR3 totals 15 residues. V shed 2 bases and J 5 bases; nucleotides not matched to a gene: 3. CDR3 residues: CASSYGTSGLDTQYF. The CDR3 DNA follows: TGTGCCAGCAGTTACGGGACTAGCGGTCTAGATACGCAGTATTTT.

The genes are TRBV4-3 and TRBJ1-2, with a possible D match to TRBD1 (5 bases). V dropped 1 base and J dropped 7 bases, with 13 bases sitting between them. This CDR3 has 14 residues. Per germline, CDR1 LGHNA and CDR2 YSLEER. The CDR3 bases are TGCGCCAGCAGCCAAGTCCGGAGGGGCGGTGGCTACACCTTC. The encoded protein is CASSQVRRGGGYTF.

CDR3 DNA sequence: TGTGCCAGCAGCTTGGGGACACCGGACGGCTACACCTTC. Protein product: CASSLGTPDGYTF. The chain joins TRBV5-4 to TRBJ1-2; possible D gene TRBD1, 5 bases. Per the germline V gene, CDR1 is SGHNT and CDR2 is YYREEE (reference sequence). The CDR3 covers 13 residues. V gave up 0 bases and J gave up 8 bases, with 11 bases separating them.

This clone was observed a handful of times. The CDR3 reads CASMRTGGEQYF. The CDR3, as DNA: TGTGCCAGCATGAGGACAGGGGGCGAGCAGTACTTC. The chain is built from TRBV7-2 and TRBJ2-7, with 10 bases matching TRBD1. The CDR3 has 12 residues. V shed 7 bases and J 6 bases; nucleotides not matched to a gene: 3. Germline V CDR1 and CDR2: SGHTA, FQGNSA.

The chain employs TRBV29-1 and TRBJ2-1, with 7 bases matching TRBD2. Germline trimming cut 2 bases from V and 4 bases from J; bases unmatched to any gene: 2. Germline CDR1 is SQVTM and CDR2 is ANQGSEA. The CDR3 extends over 13 amino acids. CDR3 amino acids: CSVENSGYNEQFF. The DNA for the CDR3 is TGCAGCGTTGAAAATAGCGGGTACAATGAGCAGTTCTTC.

This clone was recorded only once. It may be a read error: a sequence one base away is much more abundant. The rearrangement joins TRBV28 to TRBJ2-7; 8 nucleotides agree with TRBD2. Per the germline V gene, CDR1 is MDHEN and CDR2 is SYDVKM. The CDR3 runs to 12 residues. V was pared by 7 bases and J by 8 bases, with 7 bases of the junction left unmatched. In DNA, the CDR3 is TGTGCCAGCAACCCGGGAGGGGCTAAGCAGTACTTC. It translates to CASNPGGAKQYF.

This clone was seen just once. The rearrangement uses TRBV5-1 and TRBJ1-3, with unresolved D. V lost 3 bases and J 2 bases, leaving 15 bases between the germline ends. The length of the CDR3 is 16 residues. CDR1 and CDR2 (germline): SGHRS, YFSETQ. The CDR3 DNA follows: TGCGCCAGCAGCTCGGGAAACGACCCAGCTGGAAACACCATATATTTT. Its translation is CASSSGNDPAGNTIYF. Drawing the rest from reference TRBV5-1 and TRBJ1-3, the complete variable domain is KAGVTQTPRYLIKTRGQQVTLSCSPISGHRSVSWYQQTPGQGLQFLFEYFSETQRNKGNFPGRFSGRQFSNSRSEMNVSTLELGDSALYLCASSSGNDPAGNTIYFGEGSWLTVV.

This clone was detected only once. The chain uses TRBV6-6 and TRBJ1-1; no clear D. Germline loops: CDR1 MNHNY, CDR2 SVGAGI (reference sequence). CDR3 length equals 14 residues. V was trimmed by 7 bases and J by 1 base, leaving 13 bases between them. CDR3 protein: CASNRILSNTEAFF. CDR3 bases: TGTGCCAGCAACCGCATATTATCGAACACTGAAGCTTTCTTT.

This chain joins TRBV4-3 and TRBJ2-2, with TRBD1 as a possible D gene (6 bases). This CDR3 spans 16 amino acids. V was shortened by 4 bases and J by 6 bases, with 18 bases between the two germline ends. Germline V gene lookup returns CDR1 LGHNA and CDR2 YSLEER. CDR3 coding DNA: TGCGCCAGCAGCCCAGAACTGCCAGGGGAAGCCGGGGAGCTGTTTTTT. This translates into CASSPELPGEAGELFF.

This chain links TRBV5-1 with TRBJ2-1; D not certain. This CDR3 is 15 amino acids long. Germline V gene lookup returns CDR1 SGHRS and CDR2 YFSETQ. V was clipped by 4 bases and J by 2 bases, with 13 bases between them. CDR3 sequence: CASSATKGPYNEQFF. DNA of the CDR3: TGCGCCAGCAGCGCCACAAAGGGCCCCTACAATGAGCAGTTCTTC. Based on the CDR3 plus reference TRBV5-1 and TRBJ2-1, the full variable domain is KAGVTQTPRYLIKTRGQQVTLSCSPISGHRSVSWYQQTPGQGLQFLFEYFSETQRNKGNFPGRFSGRQFSNSRSEMNVSTLELGDSALYLCASSATKGPYNEQFFGPGTRLTVL.

This clone was observed a handful of times. This rearrangement joins TRBV19 to TRBJ1-5; TRBD1 might be the D (6 bases). Germline CDR1 is LNHDA and CDR2 is SQIVND (reference sequence). The CDR3 contains 15 residues. V lost 10 bases to trimming and J lost 0 bases, with 16 bases between them. The CDR3 DNA sequence: TGTGCCACACAGGGTTCAATAATTAGCAATCAGCCCCAGCATTTT. Protein sequence: CATQGSIISNQPQHF. Full variable domain (missing parts from reference TRBV19 and TRBJ1-5): DGGITQSPKYLFRKEGQNVTLSCEQNLNHDAMYWYRQDPGQGLRLIYYSQIVNDFQKGDIAEGYSVSREKKESFPLTVTSAQKNPTAFYLCATQGSIISNQPQHFGDGTRLSIL.

The V call is TRBV7-9, the J call TRBJ2-3, with 8 positions matching TRBD1. CDR3 size: 13 residues. Per germline, CDR1 SEHNR and CDR2 FQNEAQ (reference sequence). V lost 3 bases to trimming and J lost 6 bases; unmatched junction nucleotides: 2. This chain's CDR3 is CASSFQGADTQYF. The CDR3 coding sequence is TGTGCCAGCAGCTTCCAGGGGGCGGATACGCAGTATTTT.

The rearrangement uses TRBV9 and TRBJ2-6, with TRBD2 matching over 14 bases. The CDR3 runs to 19 residues. V was pared by 4 bases and J by 4 bases, with 10 bases of the junction left unmatched. Germline values: CDR1 SGDLS, CDR2 YYNGEE. The chain's CDR3 is CASSWGLAGALGGANVLTF. For the CDR3, the DNA is TGTGCCAGCAGCTGGGGACTAGCGGGGGCCCTCGGCGGGGCCAACGTCCTGACTTTC.

The chain links TRBV5-6 to TRBJ2-7; TRBD2 aligns across 7 bases. Trimming at V came to 2 bases and at J to 7 bases, leaving 9 bases not matched to a gene. The CDR3 has 14 residues. Germline-derived CDR1 and CDR2 are SGHDT and YYEEEE. The CDR3 DNA sequence: TGTGCCAGCAGCTTTGGCGGGAGAGGGTGGGAGCAGTACTTC. This gives the protein CASSFGGRGWEQYF.

The J gene is TRBJ1-2, the V gene TRBV29-1, with D uncertain. The germline V gene has CDR1 SQVTM and CDR2 ANQGSEA. Trimming shortened V by 1 base and J by 3 bases, and 6 bases separated the two germline ends. The length of the CDR3 is 12 residues. This CDR3 reads CSVEAQDYGYTF. Here the CDR3 DNA reads TGCAGCGTTGAAGCGCAGGACTATGGCTACACCTTC.

V is TRBV30 and J is TRBJ2-5, with 7 bases lining up with TRBD1. V gave up 1 base and J gave up 5 bases; unmatched junction bases: 10. Germline lookup yields CDR1 GTSNPN and CDR2 SVGIG (reference sequence). The CDR3 spans 15 residues. For the CDR3, the DNA is TGTGCCTGGAGTGGGGCGACAGGGTATAAGGAGACCCAGTACTTC. It specifies CAWSGATGYKETQYF.

The chain links TRBV6-5 to TRBJ2-7; maybe TRBD2 (6 bases). Germline V lookup: CDR1 MNHEY, CDR2 SVGAGI. The V end lost 0 bases, the J end lost 9 bases, and 18 bases lay between the germline ends. The CDR3 spans 15 residues. The CDR3 bases are TGTGCCAGCAGTTACTCTCAGCGGGCCCAAGGAGGGCAGTACTTC. This codes for CASSYSQRAQGGQYF.

V usage is TRBV27 and J usage is TRBJ2-6, with unresolved D. The CDR3 is 13 residues long. CDR1 MNHEY and CDR2 SMNVEV come from the germline V gene (reference sequence). V shed 5 bases and J shed 2 bases, with 4 bases lying between them. The CDR3 is CASSGAGANVLTF. DNA of the CDR3: TGTGCCAGCAGTGGGGCTGGGGCCAACGTCCTGACTTTC.

This chain connects TRBV5-6 to TRBJ2-7; TRBD1 aligns across 8 bases. The germline V gene has CDR1 SGHDT and CDR2 YYEEEE. The CDR3 runs 14 residues. V shed 4 bases and J 3 bases; nucleotides not matched to a gene: 6. CDR3 nucleotides: TGTGCCAGCAGCCGCGCCGGGACAGGCTACGAGCAGTACTTC. Translated, it gives CASSRAGTGYEQYF.

Details on this clone: At one end, the junction sequence differs from germline, possibly due to a read error. V is TRBV7-9 and J is TRBJ1-1; no clear D. The length of the CDR3 is 11 residues. The germline V gene encodes CDR1 SEHNR and CDR2 FQNEAQ (reference sequence). CDR3 loop: CASSASETLGF. DNA of the CDR3: TGTGCCAGCAGCGCCTCCGAGACACTTGGATTT.

CDR3 loop: CASSTEPFYGYTF. The CDR3 DNA reads TGTGCCAGCTCCACGGAACCATTCTATGGCTACACCTTC. The chain has TRBV18 and TRBJ1-2; no reliable D call. The ends were cut back, 6 bases at V and 4 bases at J, with 12 bases in the middle. The CDR3 consists of 13 residues. In germline, CDR1 is KGHSH, CDR2 LQKENI.

This chain links TRBV4-2 with TRBJ1-2; 8 bases match TRBD1. Trimming removed 1 base from V and 4 bases from J; junction bases left unmatched: 8. CDR1 and CDR2 (germline): LGHNA, YNFKEQ. The CDR3 runs 16 residues. CDR3 sequence: CASSQGDRGEGYGYTF. The CDR3 region has the DNA TGTGCCAGCAGCCAAGGAGACAGGGGAGAGGGCTATGGCTACACCTTC.

The rearrangement uses TRBV6-5 and TRBJ1-2; D perhaps matches TRBD1 (5 bases). CDR3 size: 14 residues. Trimming removed 8 bases at V and 6 bases at J, with 19 bases between. Germline CDR1 reads MNHEY; CDR2 reads SVGAGI. In DNA, the CDR3 is TGTGCCAGCGGATACCTCGGGCAGGGCCATGGCTACACCTTC. Translation gives CASGYLGQGHGYTF.

CDR3 sequence reads: CASSQESAKLFF. DNA for the CDR3: TGCGCCAGCAGCCAAGAGAGCGCCAAACTGTTTTTT. V usage is TRBV4-1 and J usage is TRBJ1-4; D remains unclear. The CDR3 covers 12 residues. V lost 0 bases to trimming and J lost 11 bases, with 7 bases between them. In germline, CDR1 is MGHRA, CDR2 YSYEKL.

This clone was observed a handful of times. This chain connects TRBV5-1 to TRBJ1-1; the D gene is possibly TRBD1 (5 bases). The CDR3 consists of 14 residues. Trimming took off 4 bases at V and 4 bases at J, with 14 bases between the two ends. CDR1 is SGHRS and CDR2 is YFSETQ in the germline V gene. As DNA, the CDR3 is TGCGCCAGCAGCCCGGAGAGGGGTGGCACTGAAGCTTTCTTT. Its translation is CASSPERGGTEAFF. The whole variable domain, remainder taken from reference TRBV5-1 and TRBJ1-1, is KAGVTQTPRYLIKTRGQQVTLSCSPISGHRSVSWYQQTPGQGLQFLFEYFSETQRNKGNFPGRFSGRQFSNSRSEMNVSTLELGDSALYLCASSPERGGTEAFFGQGTRLTVV.

This clone appeared a single time. The rearrangement links TRBV5-1 to TRBJ2-7, with 7 nucleotides matching TRBD1. The V gene end was trimmed by 3 bases and the J gene end by 5 bases; junction bases not matched to a gene: 11. Germline V gene sequence: CDR1 SGHRS, CDR2 YFSETQ. This CDR3 is 15 amino acids long. CDR3 nucleotides: TGCGCCAGCAGCTCAGGGACAGCAAGTTTCGACGAGCAGTACTTC. As protein: CASSSGTASFDEQYF.

The chain joins TRBV19 to TRBJ1-2; TRBD1 matches 8 bases. Germline V gene lookup returns CDR1 LNHDA and CDR2 SQIVND (reference sequence). Trimming removed 5 bases from V and 4 bases from J; junction bases left unmatched: 6. This CDR3 region has 14 residues. In DNA form, the CDR3 reads TGTGCCAGTAGTCCCGCGGACAGGGCCTATGGCTACACCTTC. Translated: CASSPADRAYGYTF.

In its sample, this clone ranks as medium-sized. The chain combines TRBV27 with TRBJ2-7; D is unclear. The CDR3 spans 12 residues. Trimming removed 8 bases from V and 1 base from J, with 9 bases in between. Germline assignment: CDR1 MNHEY and CDR2 SMNVEV (reference sequence). Here the CDR3 reads CASFSASYEQYF. The CDR3 DNA reads TGTGCCAGCTTCTCAGCTTCCTACGAGCAGTACTTC.

This clone was picked up a small number of times. The CDR3 DNA sequence: TGTGCCAGCAGCCCCCGGGCCCCCTACTCGGGCTACACCTTC. Translated: CASSPRAPYSGYTF. The gene calls are TRBV7-2 and TRBJ1-2; D uncertain. The V end lost 5 bases, the J end lost 8 bases, and 18 bases lay between the germline ends. The V gene's germline CDR1 is SGHTA and CDR2 FQGNSA. This CDR3 has 14 amino acids.

This chain connects TRBV5-1 to TRBJ1-1, with D unresolved. Trimming cost V 0 bases and J 4 bases, with 13 bases left between them. This CDR3 contains 15 residues. Per germline, CDR1 SGHRS and CDR2 YFSETQ. Written as DNA, the CDR3 is TGCGCCAGCAGCTTGGCCCACAGTGATCCCACTGAAGCTTTCTTT. Protein: CASSLAHSDPTEAFF.

J is TRBJ2-7 and V is TRBV18; D remains ambiguous. Germline V gene lookup returns CDR1 KGHSH and CDR2 LQKENI. The CDR3 consists of 15 residues. V was cut by 5 bases and J by 2 bases, with 16 bases left in between. For the CDR3, the DNA is TGTGCCAGCTCATCAGACACCGTTAGGGCCTACGAGCAGTACTTC. It specifies CASSSDTVRAYEQYF. Based on the CDR3 plus reference TRBV18 and TRBJ2-7, the full variable domain is NAGVMQNPRHLVRRRGQEARLRCSPMKGHSHVYWYRQLPEEGLKFMVYLQKENIIDESGMPKERFSAEFPKEGPSILRIQQVVRGDSAAYFCASSSDTVRAYEQYFGPGTRLTVT.

This chain joins TRBV30 and TRBJ1-6; D unresolved. This CDR3 has 17 amino acids. Germline assignment: CDR1 GTSNPN and CDR2 SVGIG (reference sequence). V was cut by 1 base and J by 0 bases, with 13 bases left in between. In DNA, the CDR3 is TGTGCCTGGAGTGAGACTACGAGGAGCTCCTATAATTCACCCCTCCACTTT. Its translation is CAWSETTRSSYNSPLHF.